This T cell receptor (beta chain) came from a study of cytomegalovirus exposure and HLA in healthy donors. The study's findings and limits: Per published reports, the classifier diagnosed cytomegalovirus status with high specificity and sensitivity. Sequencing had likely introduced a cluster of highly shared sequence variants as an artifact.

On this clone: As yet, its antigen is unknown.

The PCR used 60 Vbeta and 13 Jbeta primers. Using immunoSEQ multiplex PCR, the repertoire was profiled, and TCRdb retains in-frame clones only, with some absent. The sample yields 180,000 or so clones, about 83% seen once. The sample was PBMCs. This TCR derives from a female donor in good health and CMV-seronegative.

The CDR3 spells CASSTNVRTGVDFSYEQYF. The CDR3 DNA is TGTGCCAGCAGCACTAATGTTCGGACAGGGGTCGACTTCTCCTACGAGCAGTACTTC. The chain recombines TRBV28 with TRBJ2-7; the match to TRBD1 covers 9 bases. With 6 bases clipped from V and 0 bases from J, the junction kept 18 bases outside the gene matches. This CDR3 has 19 amino acids. CDR1 and CDR2 (germline): MDHEN, SYDVKM.